What follows describes a single T cell receptor beta chain. Profiled with immunoSEQ multiplex PCR; TCRdb holds only in-frame clones, not every one. The sample gives some 45,000 clones, about 91% of which show up once; approximately 4.7% is in the top ten. The data were obtained in a study of graft-versus-host responses after intestinal transplantation. Study-level information: Isolated intestinal, liver-intestinal, or multivisceral transplants had been given to the recipients. Following induction with anti-thymocyte globulin, all recipients were given tacrolimus and steroids for around three years.

CDR1 is LNHDA, CDR2 SQIVND, per germline (reference sequence). The CDR3 is 16 amino acids. V was pared by 5 bases and J by 5 bases, with 21 bases between. The chain couples TRBV19 to TRBJ2-5; TRBD1 might be the D (5 bases). The sequence derives from a human patient who received an intestinal transplant, so some T cells may come from the graft donor. The sample here was PBMCs, taken 524 days after transplant. Written as DNA, the CDR3 is TGTGCCAGTAGTCAGACAGCCGGCCTAGGTGGGGAGACCCAGTACTTC. It yields the protein CASSQTAGLGGETQYF.